This T cell receptor beta chain stems from a study of OX40 agonist ivuxolimab in advanced cancers. Germline lookup yields CDR1 SGHDT and CDR2 YYEEEE. The CDR3 extends over 13 amino acids. V lost 2 bases to trimming and J lost 3 bases; unmatched junction nucleotides: 1. The repertoire was sequenced with immunoSEQ multiplex PCR; TCRdb's copy has only in-frame clones and lacks some. The profile covers about 21,000 clones, with less than 90% appearing a single time and around 14% taken by the ten largest. This TCR derives from an adult with an advanced solid tumor such as melanoma, head and neck, liver or kidney cancer. The chain uses TRBV5-6 and TRBJ1-2; 7 bases map to TRBD1. Here the sequenced sample was CD4+ or CD8+ T cells sorted from blood, taken in a trial of the OX40 agonist ivuxolimab. As DNA, the CDR3 is TGTGCCAGCAGCTTCGGGACAGACTATGGCTACACCTTC. This codes for CASSFGTDYGYTF.